The 32 T cell receptor beta chains below were found in one sample sequenced in a study of control samples from healthy donors and cancer patients. Assay: immunoSEQ multiplex PCR; the TCRdb copy retains only in-frame clones and omits some. The sample records roughly 150,000 clones, 92% being singletons. Sequenced: blood. These receptors were taken from a woman in her twenties or thirties in good health.

The gene calls are TRBV11-2 and TRBJ2-3; D is perhaps TRBD1 (5 bases). Germline CDR1 is SGHAT and CDR2 is FQNNGV. V was cut by 0 bases and J by 4 bases, with 11 bases left in between. This CDR3 is 15 amino acids long. The CDR3: CASSLEARVADTQYF. CDR3 DNA sequence: TGTGCCAGCAGCTTAGAGGCCAGGGTGGCAGATACGCAGTATTTT.

CDR3 protein: CASSIDPWGQPQHF. The CDR3 DNA is TGTGCCAGTAGTATAGACCCTTGGGGTCAGCCCCAGCATTTT. The chain uses TRBV19 and TRBJ1-5, with no clear D. Trimming pared 0 bases from V and 6 bases from J, leaving 9 bases between. CDR3 length equals 14 residues. Germline CDR1 is LNHDA and CDR2 is SQIVND (reference sequence). Full variable domain (remainder filled in from reference TRBV19 and TRBJ1-5): DGGITQSPKYLFRKEGQNVTLSCEQNLNHDAMYWYRQDPGQGLRLIYYSQIVNDFQKGDIAEGYSVSREKKESFPLTVTSAQKNPTAFYLCASSIDPWGQPQHFGDGTRLSIL.

J is TRBJ2-5 and V is TRBV7-9; 8 bases agree with TRBD1. V was clipped by 5 bases and J by 4 bases; unmatched bases: 6. CDR1 and CDR2 (germline): SEHNR, FQNEAQ (reference sequence). There are 14 residues in the CDR3. As DNA, the CDR3 is TGTGCCAGCAGCCCTTCAGACAGGGGAGAGACCCAGTACTTC. This encodes CASSPSDRGETQYF.

The chain is built from TRBV12-5 and TRBJ1-1; D ambiguous. With 3 bases removed from V and 3 bases from J, the gap between germline ends came to 14 bases. CDR3 size: 15 residues. Germline assignment: CDR1 LGHNT and CDR2 FRNRAP. The CDR3: CASGFRASDDTEAFF. The DNA of the CDR3 is TGTGCTAGTGGTTTTCGGGCGTCGGATGACACTGAAGCTTTCTTT.

The rearrangement links TRBV12-3 or TRBV12-4 to TRBJ2-7; D not certain. V gave up 0 bases and J gave up 2 bases, with 5 bases separating them. This CDR3 is built from 13 residues. The chain's CDR3 is CASSLANPYEQYF. The CDR3 DNA follows: TGTGCCAGCAGTTTAGCTAATCCCTACGAGCAGTACTTC.

The rearrangement joins TRBV4-2 to TRBJ1-1; 7 positions agree with TRBD1. V was clipped by 3 bases and J by 1 base; unmatched bases: 8. Germline CDR1 and CDR2: LGHNA and YNFKEQ. The CDR3 spans 16 residues. The CDR3 nucleotides are TGTGCCAGCAGCCACCCCCGACAGGGTGGGAACACTGAAGCTTTCTTT. Its translation is CASSHPRQGGNTEAFF.

CDR3 protein: CASSLVTSGSYEQFF. The CDR3 DNA follows: TGTGCCAGCAGTTTAGTCACTAGCGGGAGCTATGAGCAGTTCTTC. This chain links TRBV28 with TRBJ2-1; TRBD2 aligns across 11 bases. The CDR3 extends over 15 amino acids. Per germline, CDR1 MDHEN and CDR2 SYDVKM. J gave up 8 bases and V 2 bases, and 5 bases lay outside the gene matches.

J is TRBJ1-1 and V is TRBV24-1; D is possibly TRBD1 (6 bases). The V gene lost 5 bases and the J gene lost 4 bases, with 10 bases spanning the gap. Per germline, CDR1 KGHDR and CDR2 SFDVKD. The CDR3 is made up of 13 amino acids. CDR3 nucleotides: TGTGCCACCAGTGGCGGGGGGCGCACTGAAGCTTTCTTT. This sequence encodes CATSGGGRTEAFF.

The J gene is TRBJ1-5, the V gene TRBV2, with D tentatively TRBD1 (6 bases). CDR3 length equals 16 residues. The germline V and J ends were trimmed by 6 bases and 2 bases, with 17 bases remaining between them. Germline assignment: CDR1 SNHLY and CDR2 FYNNEI. The DNA for the CDR3 is TGTGCCAGCAGCGGGGATGGGGGGGCTGGCAATCAGCCCCAGCATTTT. Its translation is CASSGDGGAGNQPQHF. Supplemented by reference TRBV2 and TRBJ1-5, the full variable domain reads EPEVTQTPSHQVTQMGQEVILRCVPISNHLYFYWYRQILGQKVEFLVSFYNNEISEKSEIFDDQFSVERPDGSNFTLKIRSTKLEDSAMYFCASSGDGGAGNQPQHFGDGTRLSIL.

The chain joins TRBV7-8 to TRBJ1-1; D is perhaps TRBD1 (5 bases). Germline CDR1 is SGHVS and CDR2 is FQNEAQ. V dropped 6 bases and J dropped 1 base, with 9 bases sitting between them. The CDR3 extends over 13 amino acids. CDR3 region: CASSWGRNTEAFF. The CDR3 nucleotides are TGTGCCAGCAGTTGGGGGAGGAACACTGAAGCTTTCTTT.

The CDR3 sequence: CASSEAVQTPIYEQYF. The CDR3 DNA reads as TGTGCCAGCAGTGAAGCTGTACAGACCCCAATTTACGAGCAGTACTTC. The V and J genes are TRBV6-1 and TRBJ2-7; D is uncertain. Germline loops: CDR1 MNHNS, CDR2 SASEGT. V was cut by 0 bases and J by 4 bases, with 16 bases left in between. This CDR3 is built from 16 residues.

The CDR3 here is CASSGSQAGEQYF. Written as DNA, the CDR3 is TGTGCCAGCTCCGGGTCACAGGCGGGGGAGCAGTACTTC. The rearrangement uses TRBV6-5 and TRBJ2-7, with a possible D match to TRBD2 (6 bases). The CDR3 contains 13 residues. Per the germline V gene, CDR1 is MNHEY and CDR2 is SVGAGI. With 8 bases removed from V and 7 bases from J, the gap between germline ends came to 18 bases.

V usage is TRBV25-1 and J usage is TRBJ2-1; no firm D call. This CDR3 is 15 amino acids long. The germline V gene has CDR1 MGHDK and CDR2 SYGVNS. V lost 3 bases and J lost 12, with 21 bases in between. The CDR3 DNA is TGTGCCAGCAGTGACGTGGGCCTAGAAATAAGTGGGCAGTTCTTC. Translation gives CASSDVGLEISGQFF.

The chain uses TRBV30 and TRBJ2-5, with no clear D. Per the germline V gene, CDR1 is GTSNPN and CDR2 is SVGIG (reference sequence). The CDR3 is 11 residues long. Trimming took 7 bases from V and 4 from J, leaving 10 bases between them. The CDR3 is CASSPGETQYF. DNA for the CDR3: TGTGCCTCGAGCCCGGGAGAGACCCAGTACTTC.

V is TRBV27 and J is TRBJ2-6; a weak D match, TRBD2 (5 bases). The CDR3 extends over 13 amino acids. Trimming shortened V by 6 bases and J by 4 bases, and 7 bases separated the two germline ends. Looked up from germline, CDR1 is MNHEY and CDR2 is SMNVEV (reference sequence). CDR3 in amino acids: CASRERGANVLTF. The CDR3, as DNA: TGTGCCAGCAGGGAGCGGGGGGCCAACGTCCTGACTTTC.

The gene calls are TRBV27 and TRBJ1-5; no definite D call. There are 14 residues in the CDR3. Germline loops: CDR1 MNHEY, CDR2 SMNVEV (reference sequence). V gave up 1 base and J gave up 1 base, with 5 bases separating them. CDR3 DNA sequence: TGTGCCAGCAGTTTATACCCCAGCAATCAGCCCCAGCATTTT. It translates to CASSLYPSNQPQHF.

This chain joins TRBV11-2 and TRBJ1-1; no clear D gene. The V and J ends lost 1 base and 0 bases respectively, with 9 bases between them. The CDR3 has 15 residues. Germline values: CDR1 SGHAT, CDR2 FQNNGV. Here the CDR3 DNA reads TGTGCCAGCAGCTTAGTGGGCTTGGTGAACACTGAAGCTTTCTTT. Protein product: CASSLVGLVNTEAFF.

To note about this clone: This sample also contains other DNA sequences that code for the same CDR3. The chain joins TRBV27 to TRBJ1-5; D is undetermined. CDR3 length equals 13 residues. V lost 4 bases, J lost 0 bases, and 4 bases lay in between. The germline CDR1 and CDR2 sequences are MNHEY and SMNVEV (reference sequence). The CDR3 loop reads CASSSYSNQPQHF. The CDR3 DNA is TGTGCCAGCAGTTCCTATAGCAATCAGCCCCAGCATTTT.

The chain recombines TRBV27 with TRBJ1-1; a weak D match, TRBD1 (5 bases). V shed 4 bases and J shed 4 bases, with 16 bases lying between them. Germline CDR1 and CDR2: MNHEY and SMNVEV (reference sequence). CDR3 length: 15 amino acids. CDR3 loop: CASSWDNWGTTEAFF. The CDR3, as DNA: TGTGCCAGCAGTTGGGATAATTGGGGGACCACTGAAGCTTTCTTT.

J is TRBJ2-1 and V is TRBV25-1, with D possibly called TRBD1 or TRBD2 (5 bases each). V was clipped by 1 base and J by 8 bases, with 12 bases between them. Germline lookup yields CDR1 MGHDK and CDR2 SYGVNS. CDR3 size: 14 residues. Written as DNA, the CDR3 is TGTGCCAGCAGTGAATGGGGGAAATCGGATGAGCAGTTCTTC. This translates into CASSEWGKSDEQFF.

This chain connects TRBV19 to TRBJ2-1; 10 bases match TRBD2. V shed 6 bases and J 7 bases; nucleotides not matched to a gene: 6. CDR1 and CDR2 (germline): LNHDA, SQIVND (reference sequence). CDR3 size: 14 residues. The CDR3 protein is CASSPSGSANEQFF. CDR3 in DNA: TGTGCCAGTAGCCCTAGCGGGAGTGCAAATGAGCAGTTCTTC.

The rearrangement uses TRBV10-3 and TRBJ2-1, with no clear D. In germline, CDR1 is ENHRY, CDR2 SYGVKD. This CDR3 region has 15 residues. The V gene lost 2 bases and the J gene lost 0 bases, with 8 bases spanning the gap. CDR3 nucleotide sequence: TGTGCCATCAGTGAGGGCTCGAGCTCCTACAATGAGCAGTTCTTC. Amino acid sequence: CAISEGSSSYNEQFF.

The sample holds one count of this clone. The J gene is TRBJ2-7, the V gene TRBV11-2; 7 nucleotides line up with TRBD2. The CDR3 loop spans 12 amino acids. Per the germline V gene, CDR1 is SGHAT and CDR2 is FQNNGV. Losses at the gene ends were 11 bases for V and 0 bases for J; bases not matched to a gene: 4. CDR3: CASGGVSYEQYF. In DNA form, the CDR3 reads TGTGCCTCGGGAGGTGTCTCCTACGAGCAGTACTTC.

The gene calls are TRBV6-5 and TRBJ2-3; D is unclear. Germline values: CDR1 MNHEY, CDR2 SVGAGI. This CDR3 has 14 residues. The V gene lost 6 bases and the J gene lost 2 bases, with 12 bases spanning the gap. The CDR3 sequence is CASSVIGPTDTQYF. CDR3 DNA sequence: TGTGCCAGCAGCGTTATTGGGCCCACAGATACGCAGTATTTT.

V usage is TRBV27 and J usage is TRBJ2-3, with D perhaps TRBD2 (6 bases). The germline V gene encodes CDR1 MNHEY and CDR2 SMNVEV (reference sequence). V was shortened by 8 bases and J by 3 bases, with 6 bases between the two germline ends. The CDR3 contains 11 residues. The DNA for the CDR3 is TGTGCCAGCGGAGGGACAGATACGCAGTATTTT. This translates into CASGGTDTQYF.

This clone was counted a few times. The chain recombines TRBV2 with TRBJ2-7, with 12 positions matching TRBD2. Germline CDR1 and CDR2: SNHLY and FYNNEI. After removal of 7 bases from V and 7 bases from J, the junction contained 11 bases not matched to a gene. The CDR3 sequence is 15 residues long. The CDR3 sequence is CASTRLAGGPGEQYF. The CDR3 nucleotides read TGTGCCAGCACCCGTCTAGCGGGAGGGCCTGGGGAGCAGTACTTC.

The chain carries TRBV6-4 and TRBJ2-1; the match to TRBD2 covers 8 bases. The V gene end was trimmed by 0 bases and the J gene end by 5 bases; junction bases not matched to a gene: 3. The CDR3 has 15 residues. In germline, CDR1 is MRHNA, CDR2 SNTAGT. DNA of the CDR3: TGTGCCAGCAGTGACTCGGTAGCGGGAAACAATGAGCAGTTCTTC. The encoded protein is CASSDSVAGNNEQFF.

The V call is TRBV11-3, the J call TRBJ1-2; D remains unclear. This CDR3 spans 13 amino acids. Trimming shortened V by 5 bases and J by 8 bases, and 15 bases separated the two germline ends. Per the germline V gene, CDR1 is SGHNT and CDR2 is YENEEA. The CDR3 region is CASSQAGGGGYTF. CDR3 nucleotides: TGTGCCAGCAGCCAAGCGGGAGGAGGCGGCTACACCTTC.

The genes are TRBV7-3 and TRBJ2-2, with TRBD2 matching 10 bases. Trimming took 1 base from V and 2 from J; bases not matched to a gene: 4. Germline assignment: CDR1 SGHTA and CDR2 FQGTGA. The CDR3 totals 17 residues. CDR3 sequence: CASSLRTSGFNTGELFF. CDR3 DNA: TGTGCCAGCAGCTTAAGGACTAGCGGATTTAACACCGGGGAGCTGTTTTTT.

The rearrangement links TRBV28 to TRBJ1-1; D unclear. Germline values: CDR1 MDHEN, CDR2 SYDVKM. The CDR3 consists of 11 residues. V was pared by 3 bases and J by 4 bases, with 3 bases between. CDR3 amino acids: CASSLTTEAFF. The CDR3 DNA sequence: TGTGCCAGCAGTTTGACCACTGAAGCTTTCTTT.

The gene calls are TRBV5-6 and TRBJ2-4; no firm D call. This CDR3 contains 15 residues. V was clipped by 0 bases and J by 1 base, with 8 bases between them. Germline V lookup: CDR1 SGHDT, CDR2 YYEEEE. CDR3 region: CASSLVGLAKNIQYF. The DNA for the CDR3 is TGTGCCAGCAGCTTGGTTGGTCTCGCCAAAAACATTCAGTACTTC.

The chain employs TRBV19 and TRBJ2-1; D ambiguous. The germline V gene encodes CDR1 LNHDA and CDR2 SQIVND (reference sequence). This CDR3 has 15 amino acids. The ends were cut back, 3 bases at V and 0 bases at J, with 9 bases in the middle. Written as DNA, the CDR3 is TGTGCCAGTAGTATCGGATCGGCCTCCTACAATGAGCAGTTCTTC. It specifies CASSIGSASYNEQFF.